This T cell receptor beta chain stems from a study of identifying expanded T cells in peripheral blood. Assay used: immunoSEQ multiplex PCR; TCRdb lists only in-frame clones, some missing. The sample lists about 130,000 clones, about 88% seen once, with roughly 8% in the top ten. The J segment lost 7 bases and the V segment lost 2 bases, leaving 9 bases of the junction unmatched. Germline CDR1 ENHRY, CDR2 SYGVKD. This CDR3 is 15 amino acids long. Findings of the study overall: About 1.3 clones differed between technical replicates, versus 16.4 and 19 over time. Clone count variance between approximately two-week samples rose with total template count.

As concerns this clone: Antigen unknown.

During the collection period, no donor immune events like infections were recorded. The sequence derives from a person aged 18-69 years in good health. The V and J genes are TRBV10-3 and TRBJ1-2, with 8 bases that match TRBD1. The sample comprised blood. As DNA, the CDR3 is TGTGCCATCAGTGAGCGCCTGACAGGGGATGGTGGCTACACCTTC. Translation: CAISERLTGDGGYTF.